This TCR beta chain emerged from a study of blood T cells in healthy people across ages. The CDR3 sequence is 12 residues long. V lost 0 bases and J lost 7, with 4 bases in between. CDR1 and CDR2 (germline): SGHAT, FQNNGV. This clonotype occurred many times. A second PCR of about 6 to 11 cycles used a sample-barcoded 5' primer and a J-beta primer mix. TCRdb redid the calling of the 5' RACE reads with MiXCR, one entry per CDR3 protein. The sample includes some 790,000 distinct CDR3 sequences, 29% of them seen just once. The receptor comes from a woman at least 80 years old in good health. The chain joins TRBV11-2 to TRBJ2-1; no reliable D call. Sequences were obtained from blood. The CDR3 reads CASSLDKNEQFF. CDR3 nucleotides: TGTGCCAGCAGCTTAGATAAGAATGAGCAGTTCTTC. Full variable domain (missing parts from reference TRBV11-2 and TRBJ2-1): EAGVAQSPRYKIIEKRQSVAFWCNPISGHATLYWYQQILGQGPKLLIQFQNNGVVDDSQLPKDRFSAERLKGVDSTLKIQPAKLEDSAVYLCASSLDKNEQFFGPGTRLTVL.